These 32 T cell receptor beta chains were all obtained from the same sample, sequenced in a study of cytomegalovirus exposure and HLA in healthy donors. This PCR relied on a set of 60 Vbeta primers and 13 Jbeta primers. Using immunoSEQ multiplex PCR, the repertoire was profiled, and TCRdb retains in-frame clones only, with some absent. This table holds some 150,000 clones, 70% to 80% found once. The sample comprised PBMCs. Receptors were obtained from a human donor in good health.

V usage is TRBV5-3 and J usage is TRBJ1-2, with D possibly TRBD1 on 6 matching bases. TRBV5-3 has ORF status, its function being uncertain. Trimming removed 8 bases from V and 0 bases from J, with 17 bases in between. CDR3 length: 15 amino acids. CDR3 protein: CASSQGHQANYGYTF. The CDR3 DNA follows: TGTGCCAGTTCCCAGGGGCACCAAGCTAACTATGGCTACACCTTC.

V usage is TRBV9 and J usage is TRBJ1-5, with D possibly being TRBD1 (5 bases). The CDR3 consists of 15 residues. V lost 2 bases and J lost 3, with 12 bases in between. Germline V gives CDR1 SGDLS, CDR2 YYNGEE. CDR3 nucleotide sequence: TGTGCCAGCAGCGTGAGCGGAGGGGCCAATCAGCCCCAGCATTTT. It codes for CASSVSGGANQPQHF. Based on the CDR3 plus reference TRBV9 and TRBJ1-5, the full variable domain is DSGVTQTPKHLITATGQRVTLRCSPRSGDLSVYWYQQSLDQGLQFLIQYYNGEERAKGNILERFSAQQFPDLHSELNLSSLELGDSALYFCASSVSGGANQPQHFGDGTRLSIL.

J is TRBJ1-3 and V is TRBV6-1, with 11 bases that match TRBD1. This CDR3 has 14 amino acids. J gave up 10 bases and V 4 bases, and 6 bases lay outside the gene matches. The germline V gene encodes CDR1 MNHNS and CDR2 SASEGT. The chain's CDR3 is CASSVRDRGNTIYF. The CDR3 DNA follows: TGTGCCAGCAGTGTTCGGGACAGGGGGAATACCATATATTTT.

The chain links TRBV7-6 to TRBJ2-1, with 14 bases identical to TRBD2. The CDR3 is 19 amino acids. Trimming at V came to 1 base and at J to 3 bases, leaving 8 bases not matched to a gene. Germline CDR1 SGHVS, CDR2 FNYEAQ. The CDR3 region is CASSLGGLAGVIGYNEQFF. CDR3 coding DNA: TGTGCCAGCAGCTTAGGGGGACTAGCGGGAGTAATTGGCTACAATGAGCAGTTCTTC. Full variable domain (remainder filled in from reference TRBV7-6 and TRBJ2-1): GAGVSQSPRYKVTKRGQDVALRCDPISGHVSLYWYRQALGQGPEFLTYFNYEAQQDKSGLPNDRFSAERPEGSISTLTIQRTEQRDSAMYRCASSLGGLAGVIGYNEQFFGPGTRLTVL.

The gene calls are TRBV29-1 and TRBJ2-1; D gene ambiguous. This CDR3 is 11 amino acids long. The germline V gene has CDR1 SQVTM and CDR2 ANQGSEA. The V end was cut by 7 bases, the J end by 9 bases, with 13 bases between. CDR3 residues: CSATTGSEQFF. The CDR3, as DNA: TGCAGCGCCACGACGGGTAGTGAGCAGTTCTTC.

The chain carries TRBV27 and TRBJ1-2; 8 nucleotides match TRBD1. The CDR3 consists of 13 residues. Germline CDR1 reads MNHEY; CDR2 reads SMNVEV (reference sequence). V lost 11 bases to trimming and J lost 8 bases; unmatched junction nucleotides: 13. The CDR3, as DNA: TGTGCCGTACGACAGGGGTACGGGAAGGGCTACACCTTC. Its translation is CAVRQGYGKGYTF.

The chain joins TRBV28 to TRBJ2-7; TRBD2 agrees at 8 bases. The trim removed 6 bases at V and 5 bases at J, leaving 12 bases unmatched. This CDR3 has 15 amino acids. Looked up from germline, CDR1 is MDHEN and CDR2 is SYDVKM. CDR3 protein: CASRPSSGGPNEQYF. The CDR3 bases are TGTGCCAGCAGGCCATCCTCGGGAGGGCCCAACGAGCAGTACTTC. The variable domain in full, completed from reference TRBV28 and TRBJ2-7, reads DVKVTQSSRYLVKRTGEKVFLECVQDMDHENMFWYRQDPGLGLRLIYFSYDVKMKEKGDIPEGYSVSREKKERFSLILESASTNQTSMYLCASRPSSGGPNEQYFGPGTRLTVT.

The V and J genes are TRBV2 and TRBJ2-5; TRBD2 matches 7 bases. The J segment lost 7 bases and the V segment lost 7 bases, leaving 9 bases of the junction unmatched. The CDR3 consists of 13 residues. Germline CDR1 SNHLY, CDR2 FYNNEI. DNA for the CDR3: TGTGCCAGCACAGGGACTAACGCAGGGACCCAGTACTTC. Translating gives CASTGTNAGTQYF.

The V gene is TRBV5-4, the J gene TRBJ2-1; no clear D. There are 13 residues in the CDR3. The germline V gene has CDR1 SGHNT and CDR2 YYREEE (reference sequence). Trimming removed 4 bases from V and 8 bases from J, with 13 bases in between. CDR3: CASSTRGMYEQFF. In DNA form, the CDR3 reads TGTGCCAGCAGCACCCGCGGTATGTATGAGCAGTTCTTC.

A single count supports this clone. Other DNA sequences within the sample encode an identical CDR3. V is TRBV2 and J is TRBJ2-7; D is perhaps TRBD1 (7 bases). This CDR3 has 15 amino acids. CDR1 is SNHLY, CDR2 FYNNEI, per germline. The V and J ends lost 1 base and 2 bases respectively, with 12 bases between them. This CDR3 is CASSEGPGGTYEQYF. Written as DNA, the CDR3 is TGTGCCAGCAGTGAAGGGCCAGGGGGGACCTACGAGCAGTACTTC.

There are a few counts of this clone. CDR3 nucleotides: TGTGCCAGCAGCTTGGATAGTGATCAAGAGACCCAGTACTTC. Protein: CASSLDSDQETQYF. The genes are TRBV5-4 and TRBJ2-5; D gene unclear. There are 14 residues in the CDR3. CDR1 SGHNT and CDR2 YYREEE come from the germline V gene (reference sequence). Trimming left V 0 bases short and J 2 bases short, with 8 bases between. Based on the CDR3 plus reference TRBV5-4 and TRBJ2-5, the full variable domain is ETGVTQSPTHLIKTRGQQVTLRCSSQSGHNTVSWYQQALGQGPQFIFQYYREEENGRGNFPPRFSGLQFPNYSSELNVNALELDDSALYLCASSLDSDQETQYFGPGTRLLVL.

In this sample, this clone turned up once. The chain recombines TRBV29-1 with TRBJ2-7; a weak D match, TRBD2 (5 bases). This CDR3 is 15 amino acids long. From germline, CDR1 is SQVTM and CDR2 ANQGSEA. Trimming pared 1 base from V and 3 bases from J, leaving 16 bases between. CDR3 residues: CSVEVRDLSNYEQYF. CDR3 coding DNA: TGCAGCGTTGAAGTACGGGATTTATCTAACTACGAGCAGTACTTC.

CDR3 nucleotide sequence: TGTGCCAGCAGCTTGGGGGGACAGACCATTTATGGCTACACCTTC. Translation gives CASSLGGQTIYGYTF. The chain uses TRBV5-4 and TRBJ1-2, with 7 bases matching TRBD1. The germline V gene has CDR1 SGHNT and CDR2 YYREEE (reference sequence). The J segment lost 5 bases and the V segment lost 0 bases, leaving 7 bases of the junction unmatched. The CDR3 has 15 amino acids.

This sequence joins TRBV30 and TRBJ1-1; D ambiguous. V was pared by 0 bases and J by 4 bases, with 12 bases between. Germline lookup yields CDR1 GTSNPN and CDR2 SVGIG (reference sequence). CDR3 length: 14 residues. For the CDR3, the DNA is TGTGCCTGGAGTGTGAGGACTGACGGCACTGAAGCTTTCTTT. Its translation is CAWSVRTDGTEAFF.

V is TRBV6-4 and J is TRBJ2-2; 7 bases are a match to TRBD1. Germline loops: CDR1 MRHNA, CDR2 SNTAGT. The CDR3 contains 15 residues. The V gene end was trimmed by 6 bases and the J gene end by 1 base; junction bases not matched to a gene: 5. The chain's CDR3 is CASSVQGLNTGELFF. Written as DNA, the CDR3 is TGTGCCAGCAGCGTACAGGGGTTGAACACCGGGGAGCTGTTTTTT.

The chain recombines TRBV5-1 with TRBJ2-1, with D possibly being TRBD2 (6 bases). Germline CDR1 is SGHRS and CDR2 is YFSETQ. The CDR3 consists of 15 residues. The germline V and J ends were trimmed by 4 bases and 6 bases, with 17 bases remaining between them. CDR3 bases: TGCGCCAGCAGCATTGTTCGGGGGATTGGCAATGAGCAGTTCTTC. It codes for CASSIVRGIGNEQFF.

This rearrangement joins TRBV7-3 to TRBJ1-1, with unresolved D. The CDR3 extends over 17 amino acids. From germline, CDR1 is SGHTA and CDR2 FQGTGA. V shed 1 base and J shed 9 bases, with 24 bases lying between them. In nucleotides, the CDR3 is TGTGCCAGCAGCTTAAAGATCTTGGAGGGCTCGGCCGCCCAAGCTTTCTTT. Its protein is CASSLKILEGSAAQAFF. Variable domain in full (rest from reference TRBV7-3 and TRBJ1-1): GAGVSQTPSNKVTEKGKYVELRCDPISGHTALYWYRQSLGQGPEFLIYFQGTGAADDSGLPNDRFFAVRPEGSVSTLKIQRTERGDSAVYLCASSLKILEGSAAQAFFGQGTRLTVV.

The chain employs TRBV29-1 and TRBJ2-2; D unresolved. Trimming shortened V by 6 bases and J by 4 bases, and 6 bases separated the two germline ends. This CDR3 has 11 residues. Germline-derived CDR1 and CDR2 are SQVTM and ANQGSEA. CDR3 residues: CSVLSTGELFF. CDR3 nucleotides: TGCAGCGTACTTTCCACCGGGGAGCTGTTTTTT.

This sequence joins TRBV6-6 and TRBJ1-2; perhaps TRBD1 as D (5 bases). The V and J ends lost 4 bases and 11 bases respectively, with 17 bases between them. The germline CDR1 and CDR2 sequences are MNHNY and SVGAGI (reference sequence). This CDR3 has 13 residues. CDR3 nucleotide sequence: TGTGCCAGCAGTTGGACGGGGCGGGAGCGGTACACCTTC. Its protein product is CASSWTGRERYTF.

The chain employs TRBV7-9 and TRBJ1-4, with 9 bases that match TRBD1. V shed 6 bases, J shed 7 bases, and the junction held 6 bases outside the gene matches. The CDR3 runs to 14 residues. The V gene's germline CDR1 is SEHNR and CDR2 FQNEAQ (reference sequence). This CDR3 is CASRPGTGSEKLFF. CDR3 DNA sequence: TGTGCCAGCAGACCCGGGACAGGGAGTGAAAAACTGTTTTTT.

The chain has TRBV19 and TRBJ2-3; the D gene is possibly TRBD2 (6 bases). This CDR3 has 14 amino acids. Germline-derived CDR1 and CDR2 are LNHDA and SQIVND (reference sequence). Trimming took off 7 bases at V and 0 bases at J, with 11 bases between the two ends. The CDR3 reads CASTLSGSTDTQYF. As DNA, the CDR3 is TGTGCCAGTACCCTGAGCGGGAGCACAGATACGCAGTATTTT.

The V and J genes are TRBV27 and TRBJ2-7; D possibly corresponds to TRBD2 (6 bases). The CDR3 extends over 14 amino acids. Germline CDR1 reads MNHEY; CDR2 reads SMNVEV (reference sequence). Between the trimmed V and J ends, which lost 5 bases and 3 bases, there was a span of 14 bases. The CDR3 bases are TGTGCCAGCAGTGTTGGGGGGAGCAACTACGAGCAGTACTTC. As protein: CASSVGGSNYEQYF.

This chain connects TRBV19 to TRBJ1-3; D gene uncertain. The V end lost 5 bases, the J end lost 0 bases, and 8 bases lay between the germline ends. Per the germline V gene, CDR1 is LNHDA and CDR2 is SQIVND (reference sequence). This CDR3 has 14 residues. The CDR3 bases are TGTGCCAGTAGTGAAGCCCTCTCTGGAAACACCATATATTTT. Translating gives CASSEALSGNTIYF.

The chain has TRBV14 and TRBJ2-1; tentatively, D is TRBD2 (5 bases). Trimming shortened V by 5 bases and J by 7 bases, and 12 bases separated the two germline ends. The CDR3 length is 13 residues. Germline V CDR1 and CDR2: SGHDN, FVKESK. This CDR3 is CASSTVGGNEQFF. CDR3 in DNA: TGTGCCAGCAGCACGGTAGGAGGAAATGAGCAGTTCTTC.

In its sample, this clone was seen a few times. The rearrangement uses TRBV19 and TRBJ2-1; tentative D call: TRBD2 (6 bases). The CDR3 has 15 residues. Trimming pared 3 bases from V and 5 bases from J, leaving 14 bases between. Germline lookup yields CDR1 LNHDA and CDR2 SQIVND (reference sequence). The CDR3 here is CASSMEGGLNNEQFF. CDR3 coding DNA: TGTGCCAGTAGTATGGAGGGAGGACTCAACAATGAGCAGTTCTTC.

This chain uses TRBV29-1 with TRBJ2-4; TRBD2 might be the D (5 bases). The V end was cut by 4 bases, the J end by 2 bases, with 21 bases between. The CDR3 has 17 residues. Germline CDR1 and CDR2: SQVTM and ANQGSEA. CDR3 loop: CSVAGGLAPGTKNIQYF. For the CDR3, the DNA is TGCAGCGTTGCTGGTGGGTTGGCCCCCGGGACCAAAAACATTCAGTACTTC. Drawing the rest from reference TRBV29-1 and TRBJ2-4, the complete variable domain is SAVISQKPSRDICQRGTSLTIQCQVDSQVTMMFWYRQQPGQSLTLIATANQGSEATYESGFVIDKFPISRPNLTFSTLTVSNMSPEDSSIYLCSVAGGLAPGTKNIQYFGAGTRLSVL.

The gene calls are TRBV30 and TRBJ1-4; perhaps TRBD1 as D (6 bases). This CDR3 spans 15 amino acids. CDR1 is GTSNPN, CDR2 SVGIG, per germline (reference sequence). V was pared by 3 bases and J by 4 bases, with 15 bases between. The CDR3 nucleotides are TGTGCCTGGAGGGCGGGGGCTCATAGTAATGAAAAACTGTTTTTT. Protein sequence: CAWRAGAHSNEKLFF.

The chain is built from TRBV10-1 and TRBJ2-7; D unclear. The CDR3 consists of 14 residues. The V end lost 5 bases, the J end lost 2 bases, and 13 bases lay between the germline ends. CDR1 is WNHNN, CDR2 SYGVQD, per germline (reference sequence). The CDR3 spells CASSLETETYEQYF. DNA for the CDR3: TGCGCCAGCAGTCTTGAAACAGAGACCTACGAGCAGTACTTC.

V is TRBV5-8 and J is TRBJ2-7; TRBD1 matches 11 bases. V shed 2 bases, J shed 5 bases, and the junction held 12 bases outside the gene matches. Germline loops: CDR1 SGHTS, CDR2 YDEGEE. The CDR3 loop spans 17 amino acids. The CDR3 sequence: CASSFWWSGQGANEQYF. CDR3 nucleotide sequence: TGTGCCAGCAGCTTTTGGTGGTCAGGACAGGGGGCTAACGAGCAGTACTTC.

This clone was counted a few times. DNA of the CDR3: TGTGCCAGTAGTACGGACATCAATCAGCCCCAGCATTTT. Its translation is CASSTDINQPQHF. V usage is TRBV19 and J usage is TRBJ1-5; TRBD1 is a possible D gene (5 bases). Trimming left V 4 bases short and J 3 bases short, with 7 bases between. The germline gives CDR1 LNHDA, CDR2 SQIVND (reference sequence). CDR3 size: 13 residues.

The chain is built from TRBV7-9 and TRBJ2-1, with 9 bases that match TRBD1. The CDR3 has 15 amino acids. Looked up from germline, CDR1 is SEHNR and CDR2 is FQNEAQ (reference sequence). J was trimmed by 4 bases and V by 3 bases; bases with no gene match: 4. The CDR3 spells CASSLGTGFYNEQFF. In nucleotides, the CDR3 is TGTGCCAGCAGCTTGGGGACAGGGTTTTACAATGAGCAGTTCTTC.

V gene TRBV2 combines with J gene TRBJ2-7; unclear D gene. Germline V CDR1 and CDR2: SNHLY, FYNNEI. With 1 base removed from V and 6 bases from J, the gap between germline ends came to 10 bases. The CDR3 is 13 amino acids. CDR3 coding DNA: TGTGCCAGCAGTGAAGGACACCCAATCGAGCAGTACTTC. Its translation: CASSEGHPIEQYF.